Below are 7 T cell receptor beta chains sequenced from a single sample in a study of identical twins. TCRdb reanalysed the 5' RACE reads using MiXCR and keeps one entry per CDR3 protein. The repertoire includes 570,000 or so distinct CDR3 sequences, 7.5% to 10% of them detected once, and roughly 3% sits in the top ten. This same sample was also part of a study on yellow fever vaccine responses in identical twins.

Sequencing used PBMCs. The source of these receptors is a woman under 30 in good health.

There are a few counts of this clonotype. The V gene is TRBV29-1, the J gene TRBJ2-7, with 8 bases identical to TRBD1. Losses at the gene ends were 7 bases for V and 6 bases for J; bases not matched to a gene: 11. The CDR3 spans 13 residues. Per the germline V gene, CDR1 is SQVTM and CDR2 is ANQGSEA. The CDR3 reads CSALGQGRREQYF. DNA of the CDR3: TGCAGCGCCCTTGGACAGGGACGACGCGAGCAGTACTTC.

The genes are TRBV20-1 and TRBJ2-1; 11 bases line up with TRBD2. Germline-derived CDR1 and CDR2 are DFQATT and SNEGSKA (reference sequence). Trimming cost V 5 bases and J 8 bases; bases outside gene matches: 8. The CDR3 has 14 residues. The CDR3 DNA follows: TGCAGTGCTGGGGGTAGCGGGAGGGCCGATGAGCAGTTCTTC. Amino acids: CSAGGSGRADEQFF.

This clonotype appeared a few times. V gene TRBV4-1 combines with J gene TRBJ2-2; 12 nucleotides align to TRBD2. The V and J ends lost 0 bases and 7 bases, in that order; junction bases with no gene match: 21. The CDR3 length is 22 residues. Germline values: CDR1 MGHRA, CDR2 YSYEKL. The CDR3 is CASSQDSARGLAGGPGIGELFF. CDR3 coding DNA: TGCGCCAGCAGCCAAGACTCGGCGAGGGGTCTAGCGGGAGGGCCCGGGATCGGGGAGCTGTTTTTT.

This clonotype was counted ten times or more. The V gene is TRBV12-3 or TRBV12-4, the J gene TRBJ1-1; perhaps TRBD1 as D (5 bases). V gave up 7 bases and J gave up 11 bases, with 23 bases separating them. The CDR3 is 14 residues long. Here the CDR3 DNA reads TGTGCCAGCAATCTGGGGAGGGCCCTCGGGGGGGCTTTCTTT. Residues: CASNLGRALGGAFF.

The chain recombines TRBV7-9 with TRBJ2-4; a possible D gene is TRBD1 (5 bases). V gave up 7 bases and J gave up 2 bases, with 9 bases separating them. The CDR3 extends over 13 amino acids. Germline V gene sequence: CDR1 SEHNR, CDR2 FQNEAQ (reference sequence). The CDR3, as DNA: TGTGCCAGCATGCAGGGTACCAAAAACATTCAGTACTTC. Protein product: CASMQGTKNIQYF.

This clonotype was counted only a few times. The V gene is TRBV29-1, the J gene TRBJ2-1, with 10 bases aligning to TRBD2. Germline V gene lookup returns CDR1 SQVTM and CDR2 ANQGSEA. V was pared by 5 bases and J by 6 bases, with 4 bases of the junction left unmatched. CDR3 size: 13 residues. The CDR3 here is CSVRSGRSNEQFF. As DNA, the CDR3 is TGCAGCGTTCGTAGCGGGAGGAGCAATGAGCAGTTCTTC.

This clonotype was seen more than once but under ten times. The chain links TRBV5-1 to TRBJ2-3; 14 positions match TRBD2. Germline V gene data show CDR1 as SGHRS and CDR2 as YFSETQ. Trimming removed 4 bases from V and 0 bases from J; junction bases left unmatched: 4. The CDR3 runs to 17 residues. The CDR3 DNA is TGCGCCAGCAGCATGGGACTAGCGGGGGCTAGCACAGATACGCAGTATTTT. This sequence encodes CASSMGLAGASTDTQYF.